This T cell receptor beta chain was sequenced for a study of blood T cell repertoires in COVID-19. The wider study: COVID-19 samples from acute and convalescent phases originated in the United States, Italy and Spain. The cDNA or gDNA used as material had been derived from T cells, B-cell-depleted T cells, or PBMCs.

The ends were cut back, 1 base at V and 3 bases at J, with 12 bases in the middle. Germline V gives CDR1 GTSNPN, CDR2 SVGIG (reference sequence). The CDR3 spans 15 residues. As handled by the study authors: Researchers report that nucleated cell counts were estimated from reference gene primer amplification. The assay was immunoSEQ multiplex PCR, and TCRdb's table has in-frame clones only and misses some. Clone size and V and J calls were adopted from that table, with D and trimming inferred from the DNA. The sample records under 130,000 clones, approximately 79% being singletons. The receptor's source is a man aged 70-80 years with active or convalescent COVID-19. The chain recombines TRBV30 with TRBJ1-4; D is perhaps TRBD1 (5 bases). The sequencing sample was made of peripheral blood. The chain's CDR3 is CAWSDPGPSNEKLFF. DNA for the CDR3: TGTGCCTGGAGTGACCCAGGGCCTTCTAATGAAAAACTGTTTTTT.